This T cell receptor beta chain was recorded in a study of blood T cell repertoires in COVID-19. At the level of the study: Researchers got acute and convalescent COVID-19 samples from the United States, Italy and Spain. PBMCs, B-cell-depleted T cells, or T cells provided the cDNA or gDNA that made up the material.

V was cut by 3 bases and J by 0 bases, with 12 bases left in between. Germline lookup yields CDR1 MGHDK and CDR2 SYGVNS. This CDR3 comprises 16 residues. In the original analysis: Nucleated cell number was recorded as an estimate derived from reference gene primer amplification. Profiled with immunoSEQ multiplex PCR; TCRdb holds only in-frame clones, not every one. V and J calls and clone size are copied from that table; D and trimming were computed from the DNA. The top ten hold 3.5% to 5% of the sample, which has roughly 130,000 clones, under 95% seen once. The Seattle site enrolled patients during active infection and followed them longitudinally.

This TCR came from a man in his sixties with COVID-19, enrolled during active disease. What was sequenced was peripheral blood. This sequence joins TRBV25-1 and TRBJ2-4; D is perhaps TRBD1 (6 bases). This CDR3 is CASSDRDILAKNIQYF. The DNA of the CDR3 is TGTGCCAGCAGTGACCGGGACATTCTAGCCAAAAACATTCAGTACTTC.